The T cell receptor (beta chain) described here comes from a study of blood T cell repertoires in COVID-19. Background on the study: T cells, B-cell-depleted T cells, or PBMCs supplied cDNA or gDNA.

Authors' methods: From reference gene primer amplification, estimates of nucleated cell counts were derived. Profiling relied on immunoSEQ multiplex PCR, and the TCRdb table lists in-frame clones only, not all of them. V and J calls and clone size follow that table, whereas D and trimming were derived from the DNA. The sample carries about 39,000 clones, more than 75% recorded once. CDR3 length: 13 residues. CDR1 is DFQATT and CDR2 is SNEGSKA in the germline V gene (reference sequence). Deletions cut 3 bases from V and 4 bases from J, with 9 bases between. The sequenced sample was peripheral blood. J is TRBJ1-4 and V is TRBV20-1; D is possibly TRBD1 (6 bases). The receptor was isolated from a man aged 45-60 years with active or convalescent COVID-19. This chain's CDR3 is CSASQGINEKLFF. The CDR3 DNA follows: TGCAGTGCTAGTCAGGGGATTAATGAAAAACTGTTTTTT.